This T cell receptor beta chain was recovered during a study of Ad26.COV2.S vaccination and SARS-CoV-2 variants (dated by TCRdb to about 2021). Turning to the overall study: Donors in the vaccine arm were drawn from COV1001, a phase I-IIa trial of Ad26.COV2.S in healthy adults that was multicentre, randomized, double-blind and placebo-controlled. Ad26.COV2.S was administered intramuscularly at 5 x 10^10 or 1 x 10^11 viral particles, either as a single shot or as two shots given 56 days apart. TCRbeta repertoire sequencing served as the tool for gauging how specific and how broad the SARS-CoV-2-reactive T cell receptors were following Ad26.COV2.S vaccination. The TCR-sequenced set comprised about 32 samples: approximately 19 Ad26.COV2.S vaccine recipients, 5 placebo recipients and 8 SARS-CoV-2 convalescent individuals. Trial participants were randomized into five groups of five: low-dose or high-dose Ad26.COV2.S given once or twice, or placebo on both occasions. Blinding of investigators to trial group allocation was maintained during experiments and outcome assessment.

General findings and caveats noted by the study authors: After vaccination, spike-specific CD8+ and CD4+ T cell responses were reported to show substantial breadth. The study lacked the statistical power to compare responses across vaccine doses or regimens. Non-spike TCR breadth was comparable between vaccine and placebo recipients, consistent with the vaccine containing only spike. The authors noted that the TCR breadth and depth analyses may have underestimated total T cell responses. Compared with placebo recipients, Ad26.COV2.S recipients showed higher spike-specific TCR breadth (P = 0.0014).

A word on this clone: Its specific antigen is unknown. Base-call qualities are not available, and no considerably larger clone is one nucleotide away.

Including the terminal cysteine and phenylalanine, the CDR3 comprises 15 residues. Of the read, only the CDR3 DNA is kept; its 45 bases are in frame from base 1. For CDR1 and CDR2, the germline V gene lists SGHTA and FQGNSA. V ends up 5 bases short and J 6 bases short, with an unmatched junction base count of 12. The immunoSEQ Assay was used to sequence TCRbeta CDR3 regions. After extraction, genomic DNA underwent amplification by bias-controlled multiplex PCR, followed by high-throughput sequencing. The authors' analysis ran thus. To quantify the absolute abundance of each unique TCRbeta CDR3 region, sequences were collapsed and filtered. T cell fraction was estimated by normalizing TCRbeta template counts to usable DNA, with usable DNA measured through amplification of reference genes found in all nucleated cells. Repertoire TCRs were annotated as SARS-CoV-2-specific when V gene, CDR3 amino acid sequence and J gene were exactly matched to a known reactive TCR set. The reference SARS-CoV-2 TCR set came from MIRA and was filtered for enrichment in COVID-19-positive ImmuneCODE repertoires, removing public or cross-reactive TCRs. Based on the MIRA antigens, annotated TCRs were further analysed at the level of specific ORF or position within ORF. Depth was the summed frequency of annotated unique rearrangements, while breadth was defined as annotated unique rearrangements over total unique productive rearrangements. Two-sided Wilcoxon rank-sum tests were used to compare TCR breadth between groups. Imported from immuneACCESS, the table was reduced by TCRdb to in-frame sequences with V and J called. These copies leave out some clones; in studies compared against another copy, an unresolved V gene accounts for under half, and the cause of the remainder is not known. V and J calls and clone size are those listed in that table; D and trimming were worked out from the DNA. A total of 350,000 to 500,000 clones appear in this sample, 89% of them only once. The ten largest clones take up approximately 2.5% of the sample.

The sample's treatment or condition, from its label and the paper: some 20 received Ad26.COV2.S at low or high dose, single or two shots; a few received placebo; per-sample allocation not given. For vaccine and placebo recipients, repertoires were sequenced using samples collected on day 63 after the first injection. Between 29 July and 7 August 2020, Cohort 1b enrolled 20 to 30 adults aged 18-55 years at one site in Boston, USA. As a vaccine, Ad26.COV2.S was a replication-incompetent adenovirus type 26 vector that expressed a prefusion-stabilized SARS-CoV-2 spike protein derived from the original Wuhan strain.

The TCR comes from a person aged 18-60 years who received the Ad26.COV2.S COVID-19 vaccine or a placebo. Sequencing was performed on peripheral blood, taken in a trial of Ad26.COV2.S vaccine versus placebo. The V and J genes are TRBV7-2 and TRBJ1-2; 7 nucleotides in the junction match TRBD1. The base sequence is TGTGCCAGCAGCGGGCCTGGACAGGACCTCAATGGCTACACCTTC. The resulting protein is CASSGPGQDLNGYTF.